Given below is one T cell receptor (beta chain) in context. Its binding antigen is unknown. Per-base quality was not reported, and no clone a single base away is much larger than it. The CDR3 numbers 13 residues from cysteine through phenylalanine. The sequence is cut down to CDR3 DNA, 39 bases in frame from base 1. The germline V gene specifies SGHRS as CDR1 and YFSETQ as CDR2. V is clipped by 5 bases and J by 3 bases, and the sequence between their germline boundaries is 11 bases long. The record originates from a study of T-cell reconstitution after alpha-beta-depleted transplantation in children (TCRdb year 2016). At the level of the whole study: Using TCR repertoire profiling, the study quantitatively followed how T-cell immune reconstitution unfolded in children after TCRalphabeta/CD19-depleted allogeneic hematopoietic cell transplantation.

Receptors were amplified or captured by PCR. The reads were generated on an Illumina HiSeq 2500. Molecular barcoding was employed in the preparation of TCR libraries, with unique molecular identifiers being used to normalize TCRbeta repertoire quantification. Using fastp at Q25 and MiXCR, TCRdb reprocessed the public reads and kept productive beta chains. Every CDR3 protein is listed once, alongside the most common genes and DNA of its rows. This sample lists a few hundred thousand distinct CDR3 sequences; roughly a tenth were detected once. The ten largest clonotypes hold 4.5% to 7% of the sample. This sequence was found in a human donor who donated a stem cell graft to a child with acute myeloid leukemia. The source material was PBMCs from the stem cell graft donor, sampled from the stem cell graft. The V gene is TRBV5-1 and the J gene is TRBJ2-5; TRBD1 is a possible D gene, resting on 5 matching bases. Here the CDR3 is given as CASRVAQEETQYF. The DNA sequence is TGCGCCAGCAGAGTCGCACAGGAAGAGACCCAGTACTTC.